The clone carrying this TCR beta chain was found a few times. Per the germline V gene, CDR1 is KGHSH and CDR2 is LQKENI. The CDR3 is 14 amino acids. The V gene lost 3 bases and the J gene lost 3 bases, with 12 bases spanning the gap. This entry belongs to a study of tumour-infiltrating T cells in Burkitt lymphoma. The repertoire was sequenced with immunoSEQ multiplex PCR; TCRdb's copy has only in-frame clones and lacks some. The repertoire holds fewer than 20,000 clones, with just under 80% as singletons. What was sequenced was tumor tissue. The clonotype originates from a human donor with diffuse large B-cell lymphoma. The chain recombines TRBV18 with TRBJ2-7; the D call may be TRBD1 or TRBD2 (6 bases each). CDR3 DNA sequence: TGTGCCAGCTCACCGGCGGGACAAAGCTACGAGCAGTACTTC. Its protein product is CASSPAGQSYEQYF.